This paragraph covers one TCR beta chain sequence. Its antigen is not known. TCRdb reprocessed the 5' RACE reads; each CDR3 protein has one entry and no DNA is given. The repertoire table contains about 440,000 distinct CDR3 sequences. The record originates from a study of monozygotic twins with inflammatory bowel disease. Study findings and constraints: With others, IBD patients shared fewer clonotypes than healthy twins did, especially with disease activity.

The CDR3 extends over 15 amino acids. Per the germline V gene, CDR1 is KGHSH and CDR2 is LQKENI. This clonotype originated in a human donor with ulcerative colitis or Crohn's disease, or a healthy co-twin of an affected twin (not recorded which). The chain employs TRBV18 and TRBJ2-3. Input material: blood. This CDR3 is CASSPPAGSTDTQYF.